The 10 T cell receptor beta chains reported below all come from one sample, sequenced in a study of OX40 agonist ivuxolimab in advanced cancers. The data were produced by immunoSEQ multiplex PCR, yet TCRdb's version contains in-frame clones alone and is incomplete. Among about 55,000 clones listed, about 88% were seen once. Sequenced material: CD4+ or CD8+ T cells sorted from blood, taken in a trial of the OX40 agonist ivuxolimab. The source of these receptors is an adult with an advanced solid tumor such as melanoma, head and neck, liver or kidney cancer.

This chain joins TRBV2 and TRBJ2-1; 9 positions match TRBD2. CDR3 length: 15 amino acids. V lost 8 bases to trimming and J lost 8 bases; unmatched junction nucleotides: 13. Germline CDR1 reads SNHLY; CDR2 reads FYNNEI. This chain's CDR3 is CASSWLAGTSDEQFF. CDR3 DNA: TGTGCCAGCTCTTGGCTAGCGGGGACCTCGGATGAGCAGTTCTTC.

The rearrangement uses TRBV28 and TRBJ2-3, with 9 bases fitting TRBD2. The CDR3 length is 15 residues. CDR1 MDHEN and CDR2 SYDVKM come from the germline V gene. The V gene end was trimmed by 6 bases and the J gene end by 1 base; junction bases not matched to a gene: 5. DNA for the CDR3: TGTGCCAGCAGACATAGCGGGAGCCGCACAGATACGCAGTATTTT. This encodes CASRHSGSRTDTQYF. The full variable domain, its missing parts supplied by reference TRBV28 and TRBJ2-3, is DVKVTQSSRYLVKRTGEKVFLECVQDMDHENMFWYRQDPGLGLRLIYFSYDVKMKEKGDIPEGYSVSREKKERFSLILESASTNQTSMYLCASRHSGSRTDTQYFGPGTRLTVL.

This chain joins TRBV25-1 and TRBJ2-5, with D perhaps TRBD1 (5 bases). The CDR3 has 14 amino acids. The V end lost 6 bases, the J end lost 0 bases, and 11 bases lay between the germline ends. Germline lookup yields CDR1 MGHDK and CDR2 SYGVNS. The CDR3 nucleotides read TGTGCCAGCAGCGCAGGACAACACCAAGAGACCCAGTACTTC. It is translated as CASSAGQHQETQYF.

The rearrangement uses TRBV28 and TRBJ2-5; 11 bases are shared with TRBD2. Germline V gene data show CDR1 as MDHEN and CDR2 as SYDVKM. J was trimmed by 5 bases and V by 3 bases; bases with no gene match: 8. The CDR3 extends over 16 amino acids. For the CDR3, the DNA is TGTGCCAGCAGTTTGTTCGTAGCGGGGGGGAGGGAGACCCAGTACTTC. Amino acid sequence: CASSLFVAGGRETQYF.

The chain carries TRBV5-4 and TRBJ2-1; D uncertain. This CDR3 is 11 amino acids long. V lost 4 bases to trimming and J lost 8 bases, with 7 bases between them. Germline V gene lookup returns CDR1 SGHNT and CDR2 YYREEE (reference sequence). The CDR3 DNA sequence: TGTGCCAGCAGCACCCTCCATGAGCAGTTCTTC. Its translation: CASSTLHEQFF.

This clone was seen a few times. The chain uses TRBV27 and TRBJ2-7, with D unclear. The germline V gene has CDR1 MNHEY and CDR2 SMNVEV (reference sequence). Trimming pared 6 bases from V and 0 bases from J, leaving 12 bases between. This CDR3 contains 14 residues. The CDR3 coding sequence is TGTGCCAGCAGCCGAAGCAGGAGCTCCTACGAGCAGTACTTC. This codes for CASSRSRSSYEQYF.

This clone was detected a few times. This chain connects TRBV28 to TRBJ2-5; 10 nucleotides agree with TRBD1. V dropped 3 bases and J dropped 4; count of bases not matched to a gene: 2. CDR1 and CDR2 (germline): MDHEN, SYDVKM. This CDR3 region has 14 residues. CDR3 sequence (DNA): TGTGCCAGCAGTTTGACAGGGGGCGGAGAGACCCAGTACTTC. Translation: CASSLTGGGETQYF.

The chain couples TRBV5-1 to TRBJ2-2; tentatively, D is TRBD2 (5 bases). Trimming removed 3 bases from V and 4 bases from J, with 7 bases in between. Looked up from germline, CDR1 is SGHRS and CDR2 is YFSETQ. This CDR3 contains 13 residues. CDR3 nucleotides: TGCGCCAGCAGCTCCCGGGGCACCGGGGAGCTGTTTTTT. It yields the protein CASSSRGTGELFF.

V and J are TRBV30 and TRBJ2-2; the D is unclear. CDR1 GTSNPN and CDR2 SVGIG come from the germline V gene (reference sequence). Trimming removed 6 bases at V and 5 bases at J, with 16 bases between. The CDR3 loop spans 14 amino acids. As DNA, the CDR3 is TGTGCCTGCCCCGTGGGCCCCGGGACCGGGGAGCTGTTTTTT. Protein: CACPVGPGTGELFF.

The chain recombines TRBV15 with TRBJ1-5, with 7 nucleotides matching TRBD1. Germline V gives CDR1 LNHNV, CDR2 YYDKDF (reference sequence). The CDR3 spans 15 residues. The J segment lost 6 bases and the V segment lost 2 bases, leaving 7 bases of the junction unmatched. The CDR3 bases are TGTGCCACCAGCAGAACAGGGGCCGCAGGTCAGCCCCAGCATTTT. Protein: CATSRTGAAGQPQHF.